One sample yielded the 9 T cell receptor beta chains listed below, sequenced in a study of cytomegalovirus exposure and HLA in healthy donors. Amplification used 60 Vbeta primers and 13 Jbeta primers. TCRdb keeps only in-frame clones here, not all; method: immunoSEQ multiplex PCR. The sample lists about 110,000 clones, approximately 80% occurring once. Sequences were obtained from PBMCs. These receptors were obtained from a male donor in good health and CMV-seronegative.

V is TRBV9 and J is TRBJ2-1, with 13 bases that match TRBD2. CDR3 length equals 17 residues. Germline values: CDR1 SGDLS, CDR2 YYNGEE. Losses at the gene ends were 4 bases for V and 0 bases for J; bases not matched to a gene: 4. The CDR3, as DNA: TGTGCCAGCAGCCCCCGGACTAGCGGGGGCTCCTACAATGAGCAGTTCTTC. Amino acids: CASSPRTSGGSYNEQFF.

The chain employs TRBV12-5 and TRBJ2-5; 13 positions agree with TRBD2. Germline values: CDR1 LGHNT, CDR2 FRNRAP. The CDR3 is 17 amino acids. Unmatched junction bases numbered 10, after V lost 6 bases and J lost 3 bases. Here the CDR3 DNA reads TGTGCTAGTGGCCGCCGGCGACTAGCGGGAGGAGAAGAGACCCAGTACTTC. Translating gives CASGRRRLAGGEETQYF.

The chain recombines TRBV5-1 with TRBJ1-4; 8 bases fit TRBD1. The CDR3 length is 16 residues. Unmatched junction bases numbered 6, after V lost 0 bases and J lost 5 bases. The germline V gene encodes CDR1 SGHRS and CDR2 YFSETQ. The CDR3 DNA reads as TGCGCCAGCAGCTTGGGGACAGGGTATCCGAATGAAAAACTGTTTTTT. It codes for CASSLGTGYPNEKLFF.

V usage is TRBV11-2 and J usage is TRBJ1-4, with a tentative D call TRBD1 (5 bases). The CDR3 is 14 residues long. V dropped 5 bases and J dropped 4 bases, with 11 bases sitting between them. Germline CDR1 is SGHAT and CDR2 is FQNNGV. The CDR3 sequence is CASSQGLFNEKLFF. CDR3 nucleotide sequence: TGTGCCAGCAGCCAGGGACTGTTTAATGAAAAACTGTTTTTT.

This chain uses TRBV15 with TRBJ2-3; possible D gene TRBD1, 5 bases. Per germline, CDR1 LNHNV and CDR2 YYDKDF (reference sequence). CDR3 size: 16 residues. Trimming shortened V by 5 bases and J by 2 bases, and 17 bases separated the two germline ends. This CDR3 is CATSGTAGWATDTQYF. CDR3 DNA sequence: TGTGCCACCAGCGGAACGGCAGGGTGGGCCACAGATACGCAGTATTTT.

This chain joins TRBV7-6 and TRBJ2-2; D is perhaps TRBD2 (6 bases). CDR3 length equals 16 residues. Trimming took 2 bases from V and 2 from J, leaving 12 bases between them. Germline CDR1 and CDR2: SGHVS and FNYEAQ. The chain's CDR3 is CASSLLAVVNTGELFF. CDR3 in DNA: TGTGCCAGCAGCTTATTAGCGGTAGTAAACACCGGGGAGCTGTTTTTT.

A few counts support this clone. The chain recombines TRBV4-1 with TRBJ1-2; D is possibly TRBD1 (6 bases). This CDR3 contains 15 residues. CDR1 is MGHRA and CDR2 is YSYEKL in the germline V gene. Trimming took off 0 bases at V and 5 bases at J, with 13 bases between the two ends. The CDR3 DNA reads as TGCGCCAGCAGCCAAGATTTAGGGGGTGGGTATGGCTACACCTTC. This codes for CASSQDLGGGYGYTF.

The chain joins TRBV29-1 to TRBJ2-1; D gene unclear. Germline-derived CDR1 and CDR2 are SQVTM and ANQGSEA. The V end was cut by 6 bases, the J end by 12 bases, with 12 bases between. The CDR3 sequence is 10 residues long. CDR3 sequence reads: CSVAMGMQFF. The CDR3 coding sequence is TGCAGCGTCGCGATGGGCATGCAGTTCTTC.

V gene TRBV10-3 combines with J gene TRBJ2-1, with a weak D call TRBD1 (5 bases). V dropped 7 bases and J dropped 7 bases, with 20 bases sitting between them. The CDR3 is 15 amino acids. In germline, CDR1 is ENHRY, CDR2 SYGVKD. The CDR3 region is CAINPRGVRGNEQFF. For the CDR3, the DNA is TGTGCCATCAATCCCCGTGGGGTAAGGGGAAATGAGCAGTTCTTC.